These 7 T cell receptor beta chains were all obtained from the same sample, sequenced in a study of control samples from healthy donors and cancer patients. Repertoires were generated with immunoSEQ multiplex PCR, while TCRdb's copy carries only in-frame clones and drops some. The sample yields about 170,000 clones, 91% seen once. Sequenced: blood. The receptor set was obtained from a woman in her 30s in good health.

The J gene is TRBJ2-5, the V gene TRBV9, with D perhaps TRBD1 (5 bases). V lost 4 bases to trimming and J lost 0 bases, with 13 bases between them. CDR1 is SGDLS, CDR2 YYNGEE, per germline. This CDR3 has 15 amino acids. The CDR3 region is CASSPQTEYQETQYF. The CDR3, as DNA: TGTGCCAGCAGCCCTCAGACAGAGTACCAAGAGACCCAGTACTTC.

J is TRBJ2-1 and V is TRBV20-1; D unresolved. Germline V gives CDR1 DFQATT, CDR2 SNEGSKA (reference sequence). Deletions cut 3 bases from V and 8 bases from J, with 2 bases between. CDR3 size: 9 residues. The CDR3: CSASYEQFF. Here the CDR3 DNA reads TGCAGTGCTAGCTATGAGCAGTTCTTC.

A single count supports this clone. The chain's CDR3 is CAWSVLSNTGELFF. DNA of the CDR3: TGTGCCTGGAGTGTACTGTCGAACACCGGGGAGCTGTTTTTT. The chain links TRBV30 to TRBJ2-2; D gene ambiguous. Germline V gene data show CDR1 as GTSNPN and CDR2 as SVGIG (reference sequence). Between the trimmed V and J ends, which lost 0 bases and 0 bases, there was a span of 5 bases. The CDR3 contains 14 residues.

The chain recombines TRBV28 with TRBJ2-5; 10 bases are a match to TRBD2. Germline CDR1 is MDHEN and CDR2 is SYDVKM. The CDR3 covers 14 residues. The ends lost 6 bases at V and 7 bases at J; junction bases unmatched: 8. The CDR3 DNA follows: TGTGCCAGCAGGCCTAGCGGGAGTCTGGGGACCCAGTACTTC. Residues: CASRPSGSLGTQYF.

The chain recombines TRBV5-8 with TRBJ2-2; 10 bases align to TRBD1. The germline gives CDR1 SGHTS, CDR2 YDEGEE. The CDR3 is 17 amino acids. With 0 bases clipped from V and 4 bases from J, the junction kept 6 bases outside the gene matches. DNA for the CDR3: TGTGCCAGCAGCTTGGAGACAGGGGGCGCCGGCACCGGGGAGCTGTTTTTT. It encodes CASSLETGGAGTGELFF.

The J gene is TRBJ1-4, the V gene TRBV5-8, with 8 bases fitting TRBD1. CDR3 length: 15 amino acids. After removal of 7 bases from V and 5 bases from J, the junction contained 10 bases not matched to a gene. Germline V gene lookup returns CDR1 SGHTS and CDR2 YDEGEE. The CDR3 reads CASGPTGALNEKLFF. Here the CDR3 DNA reads TGTGCCAGCGGGCCGACAGGGGCCCTGAATGAAAAACTGTTTTTT.

Worth noting for this clone: Other nucleotide sequences from this sample produce the same CDR3. The gene calls are TRBV6-5 and TRBJ1-2; TRBD1 is a possible D gene (5 bases). This CDR3 region has 11 residues. V lost 6 bases and J 4 bases, leaving 6 bases between the germline ends. Germline lookup yields CDR1 MNHEY and CDR2 SVGAGI. CDR3 amino acids: CASSDSYGYTF. The CDR3 DNA follows: TGTGCCAGCAGCGACAGCTATGGCTACACCTTC.